Sequencing of this TCR beta chain was carried out in a study of cytomegalovirus exposure and HLA in healthy donors. The overall study: In terms of ancestry, the Caucasian-associated cluster contained more than 65% of the approximately 400 genotyped donors.

This clone was observed once. The antigen is unknown. Findings of the study overall: In vitro assays verified that three CMV-associated chains recognized CMV antigens specifically. Other equally common chains were less clonally expanded than HLA-associated TCR beta chains, a later analysis showed.

Donors showed nominal health when sampled, although they likely had unrecorded immune exposures. 60 Vbeta and 13 Jbeta primers were used in PCR. Sequencing used immunoSEQ multiplex PCR; TCRdb keeps in-frame clones, though not all of them. Of tens of thousands of clones listed, around 84% were seen once; the top ten hold approximately 2.1%. Material for sequencing was PBMCs. The TCR was taken from a man aged 18 to 29 in good health and CMV-seronegative.

The CDR3 loop reads CASSHGLAGEKTQYF. The CDR3 DNA follows: TGTGCCAGCAGCCACGGACTAGCGGGAGAGAAGACCCAGTACTTC. The chain links TRBV27 to TRBJ2-5; the match to TRBD2 covers 13 bases. V dropped 6 bases and J dropped 6; count of bases not matched to a gene: 7. Germline V gene lookup returns CDR1 MNHEY and CDR2 SMNVEV (reference sequence). This CDR3 is built from 15 residues.